The sequence of this TCR beta chain was determined in a study of CD4+ T cells in melanoma. The study's findings and limits: Reportedly, melanoma neoantigen-specific CD4+ T cells showed varied differentiation states.

Germline CDR1 and CDR2: KGHSH and LQKENI. Deletions cut 1 base from V and 3 bases from J, with 9 bases between. This CDR3 has 14 amino acids. This table comes from immunoSEQ multiplex PCR, and its TCRdb copy is limited to in-frame clones, with some not included. The sample lists about 5,000 clones, approximately 60% occurring once. Comments on this clone: Its target is not known.

The chain joins TRBV18 to TRBJ1-1, with D perhaps TRBD1 (5 bases). Sequenced input: cells from a culture (not recorded whether cultured in vitro). The receptor was derived from a human donor with melanoma. The chain's CDR3 is CASSPQGDYTEAFF. CDR3 DNA sequence: TGTGCCAGCTCACCACAAGGGGATTACACTGAAGCTTTCTTT.